This TCR beta chain was retrieved from a study of T cell changes during pregnancy in multiple sclerosis. The data were produced by immunoSEQ multiplex PCR, yet TCRdb's version contains in-frame clones alone and is incomplete. Altogether about 100,000 clones are present, 85% to 95% being singletons, with the ten largest covering 0.78%. CDR1 and CDR2 from the germline V gene are SNHLY and FYNNEI. The CDR3 has 14 amino acids. V gave up 10 bases and J gave up 1 base, with 14 bases separating them. The sample consisted of peripheral blood, taken in the third trimester of pregnancy. The source is a female donor in good health, enrolled as a control in a pregnancy study. V is TRBV2 and J is TRBJ1-3; D perhaps matches TRBD1 (6 bases). The CDR3 sequence is CATSLQGSGNTIYF. The CDR3 DNA follows: TGTGCCACCAGCCTACAGGGTTCTGGAAACACCATATATTTT. The full variable domain, with the rest looked up from reference TRBV2 and TRBJ1-3, is EPEVTQTPSHQVTQMGQEVILRCVPISNHLYFYWYRQILGQKVEFLVSFYNNEISEKSEIFDDQFSVERPDGSNFTLKIRSTKLEDSAMYFCATSLQGSGNTIYFGEGSWLTVV.